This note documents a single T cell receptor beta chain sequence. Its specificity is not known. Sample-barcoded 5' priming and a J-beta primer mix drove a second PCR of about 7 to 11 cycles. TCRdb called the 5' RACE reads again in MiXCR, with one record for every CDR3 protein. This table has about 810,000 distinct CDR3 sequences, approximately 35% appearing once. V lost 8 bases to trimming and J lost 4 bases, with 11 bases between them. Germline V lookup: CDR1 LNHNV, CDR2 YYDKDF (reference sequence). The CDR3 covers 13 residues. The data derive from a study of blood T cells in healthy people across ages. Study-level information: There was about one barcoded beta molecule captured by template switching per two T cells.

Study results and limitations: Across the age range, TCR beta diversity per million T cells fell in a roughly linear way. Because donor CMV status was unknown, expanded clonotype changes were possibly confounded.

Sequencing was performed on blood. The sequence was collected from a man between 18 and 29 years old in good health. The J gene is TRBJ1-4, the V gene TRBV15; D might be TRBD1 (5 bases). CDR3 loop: CATRDHSNEKLFF. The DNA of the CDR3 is TGTGCCACCCGGGACCACAGTAATGAAAAACTGTTTTTT.